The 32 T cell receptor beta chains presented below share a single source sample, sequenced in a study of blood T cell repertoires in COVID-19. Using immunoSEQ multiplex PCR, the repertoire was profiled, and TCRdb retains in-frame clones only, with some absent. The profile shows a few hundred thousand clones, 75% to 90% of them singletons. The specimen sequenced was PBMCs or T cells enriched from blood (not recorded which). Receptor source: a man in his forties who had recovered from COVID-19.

Written as DNA, the CDR3 is TGCAGCGTTGCGGACTCCGGGGAGCTGTTTTTT. This translates into CSVADSGELFF. V gene TRBV29-1 combines with J gene TRBJ2-2; tentatively, D is TRBD2 (5 bases). CDR3 size: 11 residues. V was pared by 4 bases and J by 6 bases, with 6 bases between. Germline values: CDR1 SQVTM, CDR2 ANQGSEA.

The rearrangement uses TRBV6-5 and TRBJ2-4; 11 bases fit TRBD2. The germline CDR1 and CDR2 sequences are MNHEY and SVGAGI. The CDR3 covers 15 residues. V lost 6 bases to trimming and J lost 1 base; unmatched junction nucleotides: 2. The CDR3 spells CASRLAGVAKNIQYF. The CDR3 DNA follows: TGTGCCAGCAGACTAGCGGGAGTTGCCAAAAACATTCAGTACTTC.

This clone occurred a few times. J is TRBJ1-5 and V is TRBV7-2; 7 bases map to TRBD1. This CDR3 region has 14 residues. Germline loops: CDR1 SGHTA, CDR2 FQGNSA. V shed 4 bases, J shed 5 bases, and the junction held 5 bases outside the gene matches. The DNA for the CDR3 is TGTGCCAGCAGCTCCTTGGACAGGTATCAGCCCCAGCATTTT. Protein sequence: CASSSLDRYQPQHF. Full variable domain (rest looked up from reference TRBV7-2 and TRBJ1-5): GAGVSQSPSNKVTEKGKDVELRCDPISGHTALYWYRQSLGQGLEFLIYFQGNSAPDKSGLPSDRFSAERTGGSVSTLTIQRTQQEDSAVYLCASSSLDRYQPQHFGDGTRLSIL.

In DNA, the CDR3 is TGTGCCAGCAGGGGGGGGGACGGAGACTACGAGCAGTACTTC. Encoded protein: CASRGGDGDYEQYF. The chain employs TRBV28 and TRBJ2-7, with 7 bases fitting TRBD2. Germline assignment: CDR1 MDHEN and CDR2 SYDVKM. Trimming took 6 bases from V and 3 from J; bases not matched to a gene: 8. This CDR3 has 14 amino acids.

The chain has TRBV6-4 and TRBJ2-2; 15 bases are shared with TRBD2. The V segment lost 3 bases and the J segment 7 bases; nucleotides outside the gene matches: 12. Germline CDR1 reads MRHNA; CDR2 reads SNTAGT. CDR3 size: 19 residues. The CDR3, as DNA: TGTGCCAGCAGTGATGCCGGGACTAGCGGGAGGTTAAGAGTCGGGGAGCTGTTTTTT. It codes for CASSDAGTSGRLRVGELFF.

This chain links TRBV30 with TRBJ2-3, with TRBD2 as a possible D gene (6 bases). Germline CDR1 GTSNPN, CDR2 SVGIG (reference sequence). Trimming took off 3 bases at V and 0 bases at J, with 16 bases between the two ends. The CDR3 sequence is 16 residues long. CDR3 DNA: TGTGCCTGGAGGCACGTCAGGCTAGCGAGCACAGATACGCAGTATTTT. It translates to CAWRHVRLASTDTQYF.

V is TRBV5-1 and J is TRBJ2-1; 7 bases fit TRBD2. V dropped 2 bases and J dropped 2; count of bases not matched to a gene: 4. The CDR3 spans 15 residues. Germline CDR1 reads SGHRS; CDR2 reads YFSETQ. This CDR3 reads CASSLGGRAYNEQFF. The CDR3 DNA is TGCGCCAGCAGCTTAGGAGGGAGGGCCTACAATGAGCAGTTCTTC.

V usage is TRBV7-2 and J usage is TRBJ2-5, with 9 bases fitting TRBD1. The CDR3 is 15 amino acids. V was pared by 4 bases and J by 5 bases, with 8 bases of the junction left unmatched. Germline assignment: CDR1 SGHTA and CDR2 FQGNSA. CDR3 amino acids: CASSSRGQGRETQYF. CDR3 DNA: TGTGCCAGCAGCTCCCGCGGACAGGGGCGGGAGACCCAGTACTTC.

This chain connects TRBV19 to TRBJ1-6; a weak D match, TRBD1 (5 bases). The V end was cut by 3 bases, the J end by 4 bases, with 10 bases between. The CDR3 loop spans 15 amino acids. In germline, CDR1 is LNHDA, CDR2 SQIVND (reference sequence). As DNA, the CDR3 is TGTGCCAGTAGTATTTCAGGGAATTATAATTCACCCCTCCACTTT. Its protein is CASSISGNYNSPLHF.

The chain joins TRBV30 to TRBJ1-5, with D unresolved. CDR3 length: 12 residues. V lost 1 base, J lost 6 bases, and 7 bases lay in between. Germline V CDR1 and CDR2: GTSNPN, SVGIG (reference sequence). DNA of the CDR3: TGTGCCTGGAGTGAAGGGAGTCAGCCCCAGCATTTT. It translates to CAWSEGSQPQHF.

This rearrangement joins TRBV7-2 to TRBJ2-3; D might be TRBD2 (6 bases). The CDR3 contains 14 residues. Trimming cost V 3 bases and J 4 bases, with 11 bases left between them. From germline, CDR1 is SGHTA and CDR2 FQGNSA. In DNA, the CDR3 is TGTGCCAGCAGCTTTGGGCTAGCGTCAGATACGCAGTATTTT. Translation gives CASSFGLASDTQYF.

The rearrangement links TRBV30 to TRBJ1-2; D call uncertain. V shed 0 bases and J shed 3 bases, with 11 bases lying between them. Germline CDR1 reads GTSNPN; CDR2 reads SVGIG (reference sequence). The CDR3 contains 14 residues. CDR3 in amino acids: CAWSVSNAHYGYTF. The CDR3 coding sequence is TGTGCCTGGAGTGTAAGCAACGCCCACTATGGCTACACCTTC.

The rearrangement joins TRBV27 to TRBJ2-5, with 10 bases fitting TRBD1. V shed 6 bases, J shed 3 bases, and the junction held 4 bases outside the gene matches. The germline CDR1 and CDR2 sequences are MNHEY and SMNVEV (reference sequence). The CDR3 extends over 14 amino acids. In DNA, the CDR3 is TGTGCCAGCAGCCGGGACAGGGGAAAAGAGACCCAGTACTTC. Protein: CASSRDRGKETQYF.

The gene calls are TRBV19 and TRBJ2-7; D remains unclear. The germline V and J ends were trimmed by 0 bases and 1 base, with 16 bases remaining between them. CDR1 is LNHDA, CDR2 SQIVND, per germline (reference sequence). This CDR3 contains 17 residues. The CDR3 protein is CASSIDLSGRMSYEQYF. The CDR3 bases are TGTGCCAGTAGTATAGATCTTTCTGGCAGGATGTCCTACGAGCAGTACTTC.

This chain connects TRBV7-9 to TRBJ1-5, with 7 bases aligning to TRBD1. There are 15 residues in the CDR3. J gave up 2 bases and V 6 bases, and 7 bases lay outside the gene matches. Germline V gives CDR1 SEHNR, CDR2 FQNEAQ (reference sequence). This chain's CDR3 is CASSQQGWGNQPQHF. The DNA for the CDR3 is TGTGCCAGCAGTCAACAGGGGTGGGGCAATCAGCCCCAGCATTTT.

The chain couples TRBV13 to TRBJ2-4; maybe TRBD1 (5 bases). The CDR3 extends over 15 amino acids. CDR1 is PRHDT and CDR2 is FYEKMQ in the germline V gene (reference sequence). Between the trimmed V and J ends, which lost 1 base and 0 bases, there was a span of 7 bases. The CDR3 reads CASSLAGLAKNIQYF. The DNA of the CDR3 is TGTGCCAGCAGCTTAGCAGGGCTAGCCAAAAACATTCAGTACTTC.

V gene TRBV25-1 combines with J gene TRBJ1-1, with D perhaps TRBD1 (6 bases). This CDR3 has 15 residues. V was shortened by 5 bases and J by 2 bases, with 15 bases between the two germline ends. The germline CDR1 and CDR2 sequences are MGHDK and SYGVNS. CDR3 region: CASSTHGTPNTEAFF. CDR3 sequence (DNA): TGTGCCAGCAGTACACACGGGACACCAAACACTGAAGCTTTCTTT.

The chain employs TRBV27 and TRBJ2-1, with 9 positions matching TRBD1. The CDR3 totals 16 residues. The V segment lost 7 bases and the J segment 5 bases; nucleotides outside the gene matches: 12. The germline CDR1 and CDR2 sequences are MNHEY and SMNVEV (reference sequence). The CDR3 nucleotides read TGTGCCAGCACACCTCGCGGACAGGGGCCTAACAATGAGCAGTTCTTC. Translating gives CASTPRGQGPNNEQFF.

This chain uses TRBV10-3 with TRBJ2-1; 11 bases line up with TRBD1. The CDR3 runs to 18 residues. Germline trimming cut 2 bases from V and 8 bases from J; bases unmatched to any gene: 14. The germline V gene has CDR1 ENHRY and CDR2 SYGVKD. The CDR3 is CAISETGGQGAIRDEQFF. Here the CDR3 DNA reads TGTGCCATCAGTGAGACCGGAGGACAGGGGGCTATCAGAGATGAGCAGTTCTTC.

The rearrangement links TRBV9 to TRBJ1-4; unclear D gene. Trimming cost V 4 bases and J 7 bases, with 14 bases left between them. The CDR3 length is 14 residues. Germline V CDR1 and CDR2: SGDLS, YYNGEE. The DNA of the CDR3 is TGTGCCAGCAGCTTCCAGGACTGGCCTGAAAAACTGTTTTTT. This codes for CASSFQDWPEKLFF.

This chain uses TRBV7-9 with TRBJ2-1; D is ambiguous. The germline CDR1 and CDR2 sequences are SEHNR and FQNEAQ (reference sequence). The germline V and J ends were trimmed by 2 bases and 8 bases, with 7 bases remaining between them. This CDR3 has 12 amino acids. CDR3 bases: TGTGCCAGCAGCTTAATCACGGATGAGCAGTTCTTC. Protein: CASSLITDEQFF.

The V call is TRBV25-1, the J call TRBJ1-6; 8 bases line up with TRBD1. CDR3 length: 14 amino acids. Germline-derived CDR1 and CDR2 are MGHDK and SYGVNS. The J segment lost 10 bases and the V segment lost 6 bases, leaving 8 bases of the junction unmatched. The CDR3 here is CASRGQGIDSPLHF. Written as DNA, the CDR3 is TGTGCCAGCAGAGGACAGGGCATCGACTCACCCCTCCACTTT.

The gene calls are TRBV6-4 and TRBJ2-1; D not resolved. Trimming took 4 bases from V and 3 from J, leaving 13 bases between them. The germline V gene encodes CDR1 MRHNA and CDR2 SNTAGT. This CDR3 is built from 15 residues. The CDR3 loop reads CASSARPNSYNEQFF. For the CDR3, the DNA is TGTGCCAGCAGTGCCAGGCCTAATAGCTACAATGAGCAGTTCTTC.

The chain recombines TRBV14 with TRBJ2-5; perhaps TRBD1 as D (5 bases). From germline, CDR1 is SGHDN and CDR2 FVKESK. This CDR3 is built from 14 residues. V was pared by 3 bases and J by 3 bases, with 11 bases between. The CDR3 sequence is CASSHGAVKETQYF. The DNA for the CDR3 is TGTGCCAGCAGCCATGGGGCAGTAAAAGAGACCCAGTACTTC.

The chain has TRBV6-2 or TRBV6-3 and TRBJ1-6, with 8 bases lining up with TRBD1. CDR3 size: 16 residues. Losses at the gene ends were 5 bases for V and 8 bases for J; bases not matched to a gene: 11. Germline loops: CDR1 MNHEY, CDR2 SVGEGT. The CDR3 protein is CASSRRSGTGHSPLHF. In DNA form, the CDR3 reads TGTGCCAGCAGTCGACGATCCGGGACAGGCCATTCACCCCTCCACTTT.

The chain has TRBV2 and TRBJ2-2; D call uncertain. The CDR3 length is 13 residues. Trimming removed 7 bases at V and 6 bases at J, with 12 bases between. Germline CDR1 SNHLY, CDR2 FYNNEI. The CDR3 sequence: CASNQIEAGELFF. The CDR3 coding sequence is TGTGCCAGCAACCAAATCGAGGCCGGGGAGCTGTTTTTT.

Written as DNA, the CDR3 is TGCGCCAGCACAACGTCGACAGGGGTCTACAATGAGCAGTTCTTC. This codes for CASTTSTGVYNEQFF. The gene calls are TRBV5-1 and TRBJ2-1, with 8 bases fitting TRBD1. The CDR3 spans 15 residues. The V segment lost 6 bases and the J segment 3 bases; nucleotides outside the gene matches: 8. Germline values: CDR1 SGHRS, CDR2 YFSETQ.

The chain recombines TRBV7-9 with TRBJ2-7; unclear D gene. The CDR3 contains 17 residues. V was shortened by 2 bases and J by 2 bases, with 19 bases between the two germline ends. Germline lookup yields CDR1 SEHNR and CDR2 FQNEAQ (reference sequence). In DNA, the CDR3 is TGTGCCAGCAGCTTATTTCCTGCCCCAGTCGAACCCTACGAGCAGTACTTC. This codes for CASSLFPAPVEPYEQYF.

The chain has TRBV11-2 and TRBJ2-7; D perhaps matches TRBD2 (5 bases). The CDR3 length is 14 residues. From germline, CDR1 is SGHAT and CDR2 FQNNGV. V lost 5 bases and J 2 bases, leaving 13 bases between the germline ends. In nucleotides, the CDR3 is TGTGCCAGCAGCCCCCTGGGGAGTCCCTACGAGCAGTACTTC. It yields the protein CASSPLGSPYEQYF.

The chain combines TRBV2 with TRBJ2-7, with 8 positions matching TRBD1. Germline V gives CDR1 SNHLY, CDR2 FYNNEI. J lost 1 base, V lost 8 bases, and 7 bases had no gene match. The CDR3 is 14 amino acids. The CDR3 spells CASRSGQGSYEQYF. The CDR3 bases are TGTGCCAGCCGGTCCGGACAGGGTTCCTACGAGCAGTACTTC.

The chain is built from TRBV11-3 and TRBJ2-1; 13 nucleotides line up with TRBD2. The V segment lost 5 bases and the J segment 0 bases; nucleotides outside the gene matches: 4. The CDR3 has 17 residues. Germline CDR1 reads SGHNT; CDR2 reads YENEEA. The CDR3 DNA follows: TGTGCCAGCAGCGCCGGGACTAGCGGGACCTCCTACAATGAGCAGTTCTTC. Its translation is CASSAGTSGTSYNEQFF.

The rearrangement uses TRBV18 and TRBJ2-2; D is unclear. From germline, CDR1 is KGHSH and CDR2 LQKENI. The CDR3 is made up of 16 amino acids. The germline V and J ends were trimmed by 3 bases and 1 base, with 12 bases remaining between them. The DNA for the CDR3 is TGTGCCAGCTCACCGTCGTCCCTTTGGAACACCGGGGAGCTGTTTTTT. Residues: CASSPSSLWNTGELFF.